One and the same sample provided the 21 T cell receptor beta chains below, sequenced in a study of T cells in Graves' hyperthyroidism and ophthalmopathy. From RNA transcripts, TCR beta CDR3 regions were amplified. Researchers ran a first-round RT-PCR on the TCR CDR3 using the HTBI primer set. MiXCR was run by TCRdb on the multiplex PCR reads, yielding one entry per CDR3 protein. The sample holds 490,000 or so distinct CDR3 sequences, about 22% seen once. The sample comprised blood. These receptors all stem from a woman aged 70-85 years with Graves' ophthalmopathy.

The rearrangement joins TRBV12-5 to TRBJ2-2, with 8 bases lining up with TRBD2. J gave up 3 bases and V 6 bases, and 6 bases lay outside the gene matches. This CDR3 spans 15 amino acids. The V gene's germline CDR1 is LGHNT and CDR2 FRNRAP. The CDR3 sequence is CASGAGVFDTGELFF. CDR3 bases: TGTGCTAGTGGAGCGGGGGTCTTCGACACCGGGGAGCTGTTTTTT.

In this sample, this clonotype turned up a few times. V and J are TRBV7-2 and TRBJ2-3, with a weak D call TRBD2 (7 bases). Between the trimmed V and J ends, which lost 3 bases and 1 base, there was a span of 17 bases. Germline assignment: CDR1 SGHTA and CDR2 FQGNSA. This CDR3 comprises 17 residues. DNA for the CDR3: TGTGCCAGCAGCTTGGGAGGGGGACTCCCCGGCACAGATACGCAGTATTTT. Protein sequence: CASSLGGGLPGTDTQYF.

This clonotype has only a few counts. The J gene is TRBJ2-5, the V gene TRBV5-6; D ambiguous. This CDR3 contains 15 residues. The germline gives CDR1 SGHDT, CDR2 YYEEEE. Between the trimmed V and J ends, which lost 2 bases and 0 bases, there was a span of 11 bases. Here the CDR3 DNA reads TGTGCCAGCAGCTTAATCTGGGCAGACCAAGAGACCCAGTACTTC. Translating it yields CASSLIWADQETQYF.

The chain carries TRBV9 and TRBJ2-1; D unresolved. V lost 4 bases and J lost 7, with 12 bases in between. The CDR3 runs to 13 residues. Per germline, CDR1 SGDLS and CDR2 YYNGEE. The CDR3 DNA reads as TGTGCCAGCAGCAGTTTGGGTGGGAATGAGCAGTTCTTC. Amino acids: CASSSLGGNEQFF.

The DNA for the CDR3 is TGTGCCAGCAGTCAGGTGAGGGGGAATGAGCAGTTCTTC. Translated, it gives CASSQVRGNEQFF. The rearrangement uses TRBV12-3 or TRBV12-4 and TRBJ2-1; tentatively, D is TRBD1 (6 bases). CDR3 length: 13 residues. Trimming removed 5 bases from V and 7 bases from J, with 12 bases in between.

This clonotype was seen only a few times. In DNA, the CDR3 is TGTGCCAGCAGTCCGTCAGGACTAGCGGATATTGTCCACGAGCAGTACTTC. Amino acid sequence: CASSPSGLADIVHEQYF. The chain uses TRBV27 and TRBJ2-7, with 10 bases that match TRBD2. The CDR3 runs to 17 residues. Germline V gene data show CDR1 as MNHEY and CDR2 as SMNVEV (reference sequence). The ends lost 5 bases at V and 5 bases at J; junction bases unmatched: 15.

J is TRBJ1-2 and V is TRBV25-1; TRBD1 matches 9 bases. CDR3 length: 13 residues. From germline, CDR1 is MGHDK and CDR2 SYGVNS. The J segment lost 7 bases and the V segment lost 8 bases, leaving 8 bases of the junction unmatched. Here the CDR3 DNA reads TGTGCCAGCGTTCCCACAGGGGGCTCTGGCTACACCTTC. It codes for CASVPTGGSGYTF.

The rearrangement uses TRBV6-2 or TRBV6-3 and TRBJ2-7, with 14 bases that match TRBD2. The V segment lost 7 bases and the J segment 2 bases; nucleotides outside the gene matches: 10. This CDR3 is 17 amino acids long. Germline V gives CDR1 MNHEY, CDR2 SVGEGT. CDR3 sequence: CASTRGGLAGDAYEQYF. The CDR3 DNA follows: TGTGCCAGCACCAGAGGGGGACTAGCGGGAGACGCCTACGAGCAGTACTTC.

This clonotype was seen repeatedly, ten times or more. This chain uses TRBV3-1 with TRBJ1-1; perhaps TRBD1 as D (5 bases). V gave up 2 bases and J gave up 4 bases, with 11 bases separating them. The CDR3 extends over 14 amino acids. Looked up from germline, CDR1 is LGHDT and CDR2 is YNNKEL (reference sequence). CDR3 DNA sequence: TGTGCCAGCAGCCAAATGCAGGGTGGCACTGAAGCTTTCTTT. Translated, it gives CASSQMQGGTEAFF.

The chain links TRBV9 to TRBJ1-5; the D is unclear. Trimming cost V 0 bases and J 5 bases, with 9 bases left between them. The CDR3 extends over 14 amino acids. Per germline, CDR1 SGDLS and CDR2 YYNGEE. The CDR3 protein is CASSVAGNDQPQHF. The CDR3 nucleotides are TGTGCCAGCAGCGTAGCTGGGAACGATCAGCCCCAGCATTTT.

In its sample, this clonotype was seen many times. CDR3 in DNA: TGTGCCAGCAGCCCCACCGGAGGGGCGGGCACAGATACGCAGTATTTT. Translated, it gives CASSPTGGAGTDTQYF. V is TRBV7-3 and J is TRBJ2-3, with a weak D call TRBD2 (6 bases). The CDR3 covers 16 residues. CDR1 is SGHTA and CDR2 is FQGTGA in the germline V gene. Trimming cost V 5 bases and J 1 base, with 16 bases left between them.

The rearrangement links TRBV5-1 to TRBJ1-2; no clear D gene. CDR1 and CDR2 from the germline V gene are SGHRS and YFSETQ. The CDR3 length is 13 residues. The germline V and J ends were trimmed by 4 bases and 2 bases, with 9 bases remaining between them. The CDR3 DNA follows: TGCGCCAGCAGCCACGACAAGAACTATGGCTACACCTTC. Translating gives CASSHDKNYGYTF.

This sequence joins TRBV19 and TRBJ2-7, with a weak D call TRBD2 (6 bases). The length of the CDR3 is 15 residues. V was clipped by 5 bases and J by 6 bases, with 20 bases between them. Germline loops: CDR1 LNHDA, CDR2 SQIVND (reference sequence). The CDR3 DNA follows: TGTGCCAGTAGTTCCTCTCGGAGCGGGTTTATCGAGCAGTACTTC. This encodes CASSSSRSGFIEQYF. Full variable domain (missing parts from reference TRBV19 and TRBJ2-7): DGGITQSPKYLFRKEGQNVTLSCEQNLNHDAMYWYRQDPGQGLRLIYYSQIVNDFQKGDIAEGYSVSREKKESFPLTVTSAQKNPTAFYLCASSSSRSGFIEQYFGPGTRLTVT.

The chain joins TRBV10-3 to TRBJ2-3; 9 bases are a match to TRBD2. V gave up 10 bases and J gave up 0 bases; unmatched junction bases: 8. Germline CDR1 and CDR2: ENHRY and SYGVKD. The CDR3 length is 15 residues. This CDR3 is CATAGGSVSTDTQYF. In DNA form, the CDR3 reads TGTGCCACCGCGGGGGGGAGCGTAAGCACAGATACGCAGTATTTT.

Note on this clonotype: Relative to the germline gene, one junction end is altered; a read error may explain this. The DNA for the CDR3 is TGTGCCAGCTCACCAGCCGGGACAGTCGTTAAGTATTTT. Translating gives CASSPAGTVVKYF. The genes are TRBV18 and TRBJ1-5, with 7 positions matching TRBD1. The CDR3 extends over 13 amino acids. Per the germline V gene, CDR1 is KGHSH and CDR2 is LQKENI.

The V gene is TRBV6-1, the J gene TRBJ2-6, with 8 positions matching TRBD1. The CDR3 covers 17 residues. J gave up 0 bases and V 5 bases, and 6 bases lay outside the gene matches. Germline V gene lookup returns CDR1 MNHNS and CDR2 SASEGT. CDR3 bases: TGTGCCAGCAGTTCCGGGACAGGAGTCTCTGGGGCCAACGTCCTGACTTTC. Translated: CASSSGTGVSGANVLTF.

This clonotype has more than one count but fewer than ten. The chain uses TRBV6-1 and TRBJ2-1; D is unclear. V lost 7 bases, J lost 6 bases, and 13 bases lay in between. This CDR3 spans 13 amino acids. Germline V gives CDR1 MNHNS, CDR2 SASEGT. The CDR3 is CASTREPPNEQFF. DNA of the CDR3: TGTGCCAGCACCCGAGAGCCCCCCAATGAGCAGTTCTTC.

The chain carries TRBV5-4 and TRBJ1-2; no clear D gene. CDR1 SGHNT and CDR2 YYREEE come from the germline V gene (reference sequence). Deletions cut 4 bases from V and 4 bases from J, with 11 bases between. The CDR3 runs to 13 residues. The DNA of the CDR3 is TGTGCCAGCAGCCCGAACGAGGTCTATGGCTACACCTTC. Protein: CASSPNEVYGYTF. Full variable domain (remainder filled in from reference TRBV5-4 and TRBJ1-2): ETGVTQSPTHLIKTRGQQVTLRCSSQSGHNTVSWYQQALGQGPQFIFQYYREEENGRGNFPPRFSGLQFPNYSSELNVNALELDDSALYLCASSPNEVYGYTFGSGTRLTVV.

The chain joins TRBV5-1 to TRBJ1-4; D remains ambiguous. Germline values: CDR1 SGHRS, CDR2 YFSETQ. V was pared by 1 base and J by 0 bases, with 4 bases between. This CDR3 is 14 amino acids long. Here the CDR3 DNA reads TGCGCCAGCAGCTTGACGGCAACTAATGAAAAACTGTTTTTT. Translated: CASSLTATNEKLFF.

The J gene is TRBJ2-1, the V gene TRBV27; no definite D call. The CDR3 is 15 residues long. Per germline, CDR1 MNHEY and CDR2 SMNVEV (reference sequence). Trimming pared 6 bases from V and 5 bases from J, leaving 17 bases between. The CDR3 here is CASSELLSAHNEQFF. The CDR3 region has the DNA TGTGCCAGCAGCGAACTACTTTCGGCCCACAATGAGCAGTTCTTC.

This clonotype was observed many times. The chain has TRBV11-2 and TRBJ2-4; D unclear. The CDR3 runs 13 residues. Germline CDR1 is SGHAT and CDR2 is FQNNGV. Trimming cost V 5 bases and J 10 bases, with 15 bases left between them. The CDR3 coding sequence is TGTGCCAGCAGCCCCGGTGGAAGTCGGATTCAGTACTTC. Its protein product is CASSPGGSRIQYF.